These 20 T cell receptor beta chains originate from one sample sequenced in a study of cytomegalovirus exposure and HLA in healthy donors (dated by TCRdb to 2017 to 2019). Library prep was done by the immunoSEQ multiplex PCR assay. For the multiplex PCR, a mixture combining 60 forward primers for TCR Vbeta segments and 13 reverse primers for TCR Jbeta segments was used. TCRdb provides this immuneACCESS table in a form limited to in-frame rearrangements. Some clones are lacking; in checked studies, under half of them reflect an unresolved V gene, and why the rest are absent is not known. A total of 150,000 or so clones appear in this sample, 64% of them only once. 2.5% to 3.5% of the sample lies in the top ten. Sequenced: PBMCs. The source is a woman in her thirties in good health and CMV-seropositive.

V and J are TRBV18 and TRBJ2-1; 10 nucleotides match TRBD2. The CDR3 covers 14 residues. Germline CDR1 reads KGHSH; CDR2 reads LQKENI. Trimming at V came to 4 bases and at J to 7 bases, leaving 4 bases not matched to a gene. The CDR3 DNA reads as TGTGCCAGCTCACTAGCGGGAGGTGGTAATGAGCAGTTCTTC. Its protein is CASSLAGGGNEQFF.

The chain recombines TRBV11-2 with TRBJ1-3; TRBD1 matches 9 bases. Per the germline V gene, CDR1 is SGHAT and CDR2 is FQNNGV. The CDR3 sequence is 19 residues long. J lost 0 bases, V lost 4 bases, and 13 bases had no gene match. In DNA, the CDR3 is TGTGCCAGCAGCTACGCCGGGACAGGGAACTACTACTCTGGAAACACCATATATTTT. Translated, it gives CASSYAGTGNYYSGNTIYF.

This chain links TRBV6-5 with TRBJ2-7; a possible D gene is TRBD2 (5 bases). Germline CDR1 reads MNHEY; CDR2 reads SVGAGI. V lost 4 bases and J lost 3, with 16 bases in between. The CDR3 runs 15 residues. CDR3: CASSLSGVEIYEQYF. The CDR3 bases are TGTGCCAGCAGTTTGTCCGGGGTAGAAATCTACGAGCAGTACTTC.

This clone was observed a handful of times. DNA for the CDR3: TGTGCCAGCAGCTCACAGCTGAACACTGAAGCTTTCTTT. It specifies CASSSQLNTEAFF. This chain links TRBV5-5 with TRBJ1-1; D unresolved. The CDR3 covers 13 residues. Germline assignment: CDR1 SGHKS and CDR2 YYEKEE (reference sequence). V was pared by 3 bases and J by 0 bases, with 6 bases between.

The rearrangement uses TRBV9 and TRBJ2-3, with 7 positions matching TRBD2. The CDR3 runs to 16 residues. J was trimmed by 1 base and V by 0 bases; bases with no gene match: 5. Per the germline V gene, CDR1 is SGDLS and CDR2 is YYNGEE. Here the CDR3 reads CASSVGGGARTDTQYF. The CDR3, as DNA: TGTGCCAGCAGCGTAGGGGGAGGGGCCCGCACAGATACGCAGTATTTT. The entire variable domain, with the rest obtained from reference TRBV9 and TRBJ2-3, is as follows: DSGVTQTPKHLITATGQRVTLRCSPRSGDLSVYWYQQSLDQGLQFLIQYYNGEERAKGNILERFSAQQFPDLHSELNLSSLELGDSALYFCASSVGGGARTDTQYFGPGTRLTVL.

The J gene is TRBJ2-3, the V gene TRBV10-3; 8 nucleotides match TRBD2. The CDR3 covers 15 residues. J was trimmed by 1 base and V by 8 bases; bases with no gene match: 8. Looked up from germline, CDR1 is ENHRY and CDR2 is SYGVKD. CDR3 DNA sequence: TGTGCCATCGGGGAGGCGGGGGGCGGCACAGATACGCAGTATTTT. This encodes CAIGEAGGGTDTQYF.

This chain links TRBV15 with TRBJ2-3, with 8 nucleotides matching TRBD1. Germline trimming cut 2 bases from V and 4 bases from J; bases unmatched to any gene: 11. Per the germline V gene, CDR1 is LNHNV and CDR2 is YYDKDF (reference sequence). This CDR3 is 17 amino acids long. The CDR3 coding sequence is TGTGCCACCAGCAGATCAGTGGACAGGGTCAAGGCAGATACGCAGTATTTT. Protein: CATSRSVDRVKADTQYF.

This clone came up a few times. The rearrangement joins TRBV2 to TRBJ2-7; D might be TRBD2 (7 bases). This CDR3 comprises 14 residues. V lost 10 bases, J lost 5 bases, and 21 bases lay in between. Germline V gene lookup returns CDR1 SNHLY and CDR2 FYNNEI. CDR3 DNA sequence: TGTGCCACTGGCGCGGGGGCCCTCTTCCACGAGCAGTACTTC. Its translation is CATGAGALFHEQYF.

The chain recombines TRBV7-9 with TRBJ1-4; TRBD1 agrees at 7 bases. Germline V CDR1 and CDR2: SEHNR, FQNEAQ (reference sequence). The CDR3 extends over 15 amino acids. Germline trimming cut 5 bases from V and 6 bases from J; bases unmatched to any gene: 9. CDR3 amino acids: CASSNNRGGYEKLFF. DNA of the CDR3: TGTGCCAGCAGCAACAACAGGGGCGGGTATGAAAAACTGTTTTTT. The entire variable domain, with the rest obtained from reference TRBV7-9 and TRBJ1-4, is as follows: DTGVSQNPRHKITKRGQNVTFRCDPISEHNRLYWYRQTLGQGPEFLTYFQNEAQLEKSRLLSDRFSAERPKGSFSTLEIQRTEQGDSAMYLCASSNNRGGYEKLFFGSGTQLSVL.

This clone was observed a single time. The rearrangement joins TRBV7-2 to TRBJ2-2; D ambiguous. CDR1 and CDR2 (germline): SGHTA, FQGNSA. The CDR3 is 14 residues long. The V end lost 5 bases, the J end lost 5 bases, and 12 bases lay between the germline ends. CDR3 sequence (DNA): TGTGCCAGCAGCGCGGAGTTTTCGACCGGGGAGCTGTTTTTT. Translating it yields CASSAEFSTGELFF.

J is TRBJ1-2 and V is TRBV6-5; D not certain. Germline V CDR1 and CDR2: MNHEY, SVGAGI. This CDR3 has 14 amino acids. Trimming left V 2 bases short and J 2 bases short, with 9 bases between. The CDR3 spells CASSYGRENYGYTF. Here the CDR3 DNA reads TGTGCCAGCAGTTACGGGAGGGAAAACTATGGCTACACCTTC.

The chain recombines TRBV5-4 with TRBJ2-3; 13 bases match TRBD2. CDR1 is SGHNT and CDR2 is YYREEE in the germline V gene (reference sequence). The length of the CDR3 is 18 residues. With 4 bases clipped from V and 1 base from J, the junction kept 9 bases outside the gene matches. In nucleotides, the CDR3 is TGTGCCAGCAGCCCTACTAGCGGGAGGGCCCGGGGCACAGATACGCAGTATTTT. This sequence encodes CASSPTSGRARGTDTQYF.

V is TRBV7-6 and J is TRBJ2-3; 13 bases are a match to TRBD2. V was pared by 5 bases and J by 5 bases, with 7 bases of the junction left unmatched. Per germline, CDR1 SGHVS and CDR2 FNYEAQ. The CDR3 has 16 amino acids. The CDR3 is CASSKRLAGGIDTQYF. CDR3 DNA sequence: TGTGCCAGCAGCAAACGACTAGCGGGAGGCATAGATACGCAGTATTTT.

This rearrangement joins TRBV5-6 to TRBJ2-7, with TRBD1 identical over 9 bases. Germline V gene data show CDR1 as SGHDT and CDR2 as YYEEEE. This CDR3 has 15 residues. The V and J ends lost 0 bases and 2 bases, in that order; junction bases with no gene match: 3. CDR3 sequence: CASSLAWTGAYEQYF. CDR3 nucleotide sequence: TGTGCCAGCAGCTTGGCTTGGACAGGGGCCTACGAGCAGTACTTC.

This clone was detected once. The chain links TRBV7-9 to TRBJ2-7, with D possibly TRBD2 on 6 matching bases. V was trimmed by 2 bases and J by 2 bases, leaving 16 bases between them. This CDR3 has 16 amino acids. Looked up from germline, CDR1 is SEHNR and CDR2 is FQNEAQ (reference sequence). This CDR3 is CASSLIMAGPAYEQYF. The CDR3 bases are TGTGCCAGCAGCTTAATAATGGCGGGACCTGCCTACGAGCAGTACTTC.

This chain links TRBV29-1 with TRBJ2-3; weak D call: TRBD2 (7 bases). This CDR3 has 16 amino acids. Germline loops: CDR1 SQVTM, CDR2 ANQGSEA. The germline V and J ends were trimmed by 4 bases and 3 bases, with 20 bases remaining between them. CDR3 sequence reads: CSVVLLAEGGTDTQYF. Here the CDR3 DNA reads TGCAGCGTTGTACTCCTAGCGGAGGGGGGTACAGATACGCAGTATTTT.

V usage is TRBV11-2 and J usage is TRBJ1-1; no firm D call. The germline V gene has CDR1 SGHAT and CDR2 FQNNGV. Trimming took 5 bases from V and 2 from J, leaving 15 bases between them. The CDR3 loop spans 15 amino acids. In DNA, the CDR3 is TGTGCCAGCAGCCCGTTTAGGCGGCCAAACACTGAAGCTTTCTTT. This gives the protein CASSPFRRPNTEAFF.

The count of this clone is one. The chain has TRBV5-8 and TRBJ2-3; a weak D match, TRBD1 (6 bases). V was clipped by 4 bases and J by 1 base, with 10 bases between them. The germline gives CDR1 SGHTS, CDR2 YDEGEE. CDR3 length: 14 amino acids. The CDR3 reads CASSPRGGTDTQYF. The CDR3 nucleotides are TGTGCCAGCAGCCCCAGGGGTGGCACAGATACGCAGTATTTT. Together with reference TRBV5-8 and TRBJ2-3, the CDR3 gives the full variable domain: EAGVTQSPTHLIKTRGQQATLRCSPISGHTSVYWYQQALGLGLQFLLWYDEGEERNRGNFPPRFSGRQFPNYSSELNVNALELEDSALYLCASSPRGGTDTQYFGPGTRLTVL.

This clone showed up just a few times. CDR3 sequence reads: CSVPRTANTEAFF. The CDR3 bases are TGCAGCGTACCTAGGACAGCCAACACTGAAGCTTTCTTT. The chain carries TRBV29-1 and TRBJ1-1; D is perhaps TRBD1 (6 bases). The CDR3 totals 13 residues. The V gene's germline CDR1 is SQVTM and CDR2 ANQGSEA. The V gene lost 6 bases and the J gene lost 2 bases, with 13 bases spanning the gap.

J is TRBJ2-3 and V is TRBV4-1, with D hard to call. With 4 bases removed from V and 2 bases from J, the gap between germline ends came to 10 bases. Germline CDR1 MGHRA, CDR2 YSYEKL. The CDR3 length is 14 residues. The CDR3 protein is CASSRSLFTDTQYF. Here the CDR3 DNA reads TGCGCCAGCAGCCGTAGCCTCTTCACAGATACGCAGTATTTT.